This T cell receptor beta chain was documented in a study of spatial heterogeneity in lung cancer. Study context: The average appearance count of each unique TCR and UMI combination in raw reads was more than nine.

Documented time point: blood at routine non-recurrence follow-up after resection. Without sorting, whole RNA was sequenced from tumor, nontumor lung or frozen PBMC. On each TCR cDNA molecule, a unique molecular identifier was present. One entry per CDR3 protein, called by TCRdb with MiXCR from the 5' RACE reads. The profile shows about 120,000 distinct CDR3 sequences, 9% to 15% of them singletons. Germline CDR1 reads SGHTA; CDR2 reads FQGNSA. CDR3 length: 15 amino acids. V dropped 1 base and J dropped 2 bases, with 6 bases sitting between them. V usage is TRBV7-2 and J usage is TRBJ1-6, with D tentatively TRBD1 (6 bases). The sample in question was PBMCs, obtained at follow-up. This sequence originates from a male donor with early-stage non-small cell lung cancer. CDR3: CASSLGGPYNSPLHF. For the CDR3, the DNA is TGTGCCAGCAGCTTAGGGGGGCCCTATAATTCACCCCTCCACTTT.